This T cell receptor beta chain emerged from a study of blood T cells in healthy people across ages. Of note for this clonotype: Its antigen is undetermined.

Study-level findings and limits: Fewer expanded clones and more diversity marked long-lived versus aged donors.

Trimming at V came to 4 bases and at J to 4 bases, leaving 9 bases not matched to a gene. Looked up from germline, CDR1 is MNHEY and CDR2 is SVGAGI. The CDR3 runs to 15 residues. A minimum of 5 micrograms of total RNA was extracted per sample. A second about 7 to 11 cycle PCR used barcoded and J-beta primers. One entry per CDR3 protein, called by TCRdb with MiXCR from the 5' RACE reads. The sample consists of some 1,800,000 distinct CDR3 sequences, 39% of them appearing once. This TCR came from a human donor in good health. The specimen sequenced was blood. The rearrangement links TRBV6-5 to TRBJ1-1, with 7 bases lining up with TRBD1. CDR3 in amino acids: CASSFLTGEGTEAFF. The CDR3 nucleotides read TGTGCCAGCAGTTTCCTTACAGGGGAGGGCACTGAAGCTTTCTTT.